This TCR beta chain was retrieved from a study of chemoradiotherapy in HPV16-positive cancers (dated 2022 in TCRdb). For context, the study as a whole: Using functional T-cell assays on cells from a couple of HPV16-positive patients, the researchers defined candidate HPV-specific T-cell clones and common TCR motifs. Next, the candidate HPV-specific TCRs and motifs were followed in TCR repertoires from approximately 82 patients with HPV-related cancers. The study asked whether T-cell immunity to the HPV oncoproteins E6 and E7 changes during chemoradiotherapy and whether this immunity affects survival. What the research found in general, with its limitations: The functional definition of HPV-specific T cells was derived from only two HPV16-positive patients, and the survival association was reported for HPV16-positive patients. In HPV16-positive patients, expansion of HPV-responsive T cells during chemoradiotherapy was found to be associated with improved recurrence-free survival. Expansion of candidate HPV-specific clones and E7-related TCR motifs was observed in the tumor microenvironment during treatment, whereas no such expansion was observed for non-HPV-specific T cells.

Germline trimming amounts to 8 bases on V and 0 bases on J, with 8 as the count of junction bases outside the gene matches. Via the germline V gene, CDR1 is MDHEN and CDR2 SYDVKM. The CDR3, cysteine through phenylalanine, is 15 amino acids long. Just the 45-base CDR3 DNA is kept, in frame starting at base 1. Receptors were amplified or captured by the immunoSEQ multiplex PCR assay. Entries here come from immuneACCESS through TCRdb and include only in-frame sequences with V and J called. Some clones fail to appear in such tables; in the studies checked, an unresolved V gene covers under half of the shortfall, and the cause of the remainder is unknown. Present in this sample are around 53,000 clones, under 95% of which were seen just once. The leading ten clones occupy around 3.3% of the sample. This clone was recorded only once. The antigen it recognizes is unknown. No base-level quality is on record; no much larger clone is a single base apart.

Because repertoires were sampled repeatedly during chemoradiotherapy, clonal expansion in the tumor microenvironment could be followed. The V and J segments used are TRBV28 and TRBJ2-3; TRBD1 lines up with 7 middle nucleotides. This TCR was sampled from a human donor with HPV-associated anogenital cancer. The sequencing used blood, collected from a patient who underwent chemoradiotherapy. The CDR3 has the sequence CASRGQKHSTDTQYF. The DNA sequence is as follows: TGTGCCAGCCGGGGACAGAAACATAGCACAGATACGCAGTATTTT. Supplemented by the reference TRBV28 and TRBJ2-3 proteins around the CDR3, the complete variable domain is DVKVTQSSRYLVKRTGEKVFLECVQDMDHENMFWYRQDPGLGLRLIYFSYDVKMKEKGDIPEGYSVSREKKERFSLILESASTNQTSMYLCASRGQKHSTDTQYFGPGTRLTVL.